These T cell receptor beta chains were read from a single sample in a study of T and B cells in COVID-19 patients. TCRdb recomputed calls from the multiplex PCR reads with MiXCR, one row per CDR3 protein. The repertoire includes more than 20,000 distinct CDR3 sequences, around a third of them detected once, and about 1.7% sits in the top ten. Material for sequencing was blood. The receptor source for this set is a human donor who had recovered from COVID-19. The CDR3 runs from the conserved cysteine through the conserved F or W. Fields, in order: V gene, D gene, J gene, clone size, CDR3 DNA, CDR3 protein. The D gene is left open where the match is weak. Part of the rows lack a size; the others show once, few, many or a class for expanded clones.

v_call: TRBV18
d_call: -
j_call: TRBJ2-5
clone_size: -
cdr3_nt: TGTGCCAGCTCACCAATCGGTCTGAGGTTTACAGCCCCCGTACAGACCCAGTACTTC
cdr3_aa: CASSPIGLRFTAPVQTQYF

v_call: TRBV4-2
d_call: -
j_call: TRBJ2-1
clone_size: -
cdr3_nt: TGTGCCAGCAGCCCAACAGACCAGGGCTATGAGCAGTTCTTC
cdr3_aa: CASSPTDQGYEQFF

v_call: TRBV6-6
d_call: -
j_call: TRBJ1-5
clone_size: few
cdr3_nt: TGTGCCAGCAGTTACACCAGCAATCAGCCCCAGCATTTT
cdr3_aa: CASSYTSNQPQHF

v_call: TRBV6-5
d_call: -
j_call: TRBJ1-4
clone_size: few
cdr3_nt: TGTGCCAGCAGTTATTTAATGTCGCGGGGGGGGGAGGAAAAACTGTTTTTT
cdr3_aa: CASSYLMSRGGEEKLFF

v_call: TRBV7-9
d_call: -
j_call: TRBJ1-5
clone_size: -
cdr3_nt: TGTGCCAGCAGCCCCGAAGTTCGTCAGCCCCAGCATTTT
cdr3_aa: CASSPEVRQPQHF

v_call: TRBV4-3
d_call: TRBD1
j_call: TRBJ2-7
clone_size: few
cdr3_nt: TGCGCCAGCAGCCGCCTGACAGGGGACTACGAGCAGTACTTC
cdr3_aa: CASSRLTGDYEQYF

v_call: TRBV29-1
d_call: TRBD1
j_call: TRBJ2-7
clone_size: medium-sized
cdr3_nt: TGCAGCGTGGTGACAGGGGGCGAGCAGTACTTC
cdr3_aa: CSVVTGGEQYF

v_call: TRBV7-9
d_call: -
j_call: TRBJ2-2
clone_size: -
cdr3_nt: TGTGCCACCCCTAACCAGGGTCCCGGGGAGCTGTTTTTT
cdr3_aa: CATPNQGPGELFF

v_call: TRBV19
d_call: TRBD1
j_call: TRBJ1-1
clone_size: few
cdr3_nt: TGTGCCACCCGGGACAGGGCCTTGAACACTGAAGCTTTCTTT
cdr3_aa: CATRDRALNTEAFF

v_call: TRBV6-2/TRBV6-3
d_call: -
j_call: TRBJ2-1
clone_size: few
cdr3_nt: TGTGCCAGCAGTTACTCGAGTAGTTCAGGCCATGAGCAGTTCTTC
cdr3_aa: CASSYSSSSGHEQFF

v_call: TRBV27
d_call: TRBD2
j_call: TRBJ2-7
clone_size: few
cdr3_nt: TGTGCCAGCAGTTTATATAGTGCGGGAGGCGGCTCCTACGAGCAGTACTTC
cdr3_aa: CASSLYSAGGGSYEQYF

v_call: TRBV7-7
d_call: -
j_call: TRBJ2-3
clone_size: few
cdr3_nt: TGTGCCAGCAGCCTCCGGGGCGGGAGCACAGATACGCAGTATTTT
cdr3_aa: CASSLRGGSTDTQYF

v_call: TRBV7-2
d_call: -
j_call: TRBJ1-2
clone_size: -
cdr3_nt: TGTGCCAGCCCTCTAGGGTACGGTGGCTACACCTTC
cdr3_aa: CASPLGYGGYTF

v_call: TRBV6-5
d_call: TRBD1
j_call: TRBJ2-7
clone_size: -
cdr3_nt: TGTGCCAGCAGTTACTCTTCGGGGACAGGGTACGAGCAGTACTTC
cdr3_aa: CASSYSSGTGYEQYF

v_call: TRBV11-1
d_call: TRBD1
j_call: TRBJ1-2
clone_size: -
cdr3_nt: TGTGCCAGCAGCTCCCGGGACAGGGTCATTGGCTACACCTTC
cdr3_aa: CASSSRDRVIGYTF

v_call: TRBV27
d_call: TRBD1
j_call: TRBJ2-3
clone_size: many
cdr3_nt: TGTGCCAGCAGTTCGCCCAGGACAGGCAGGGGGACAGATACGCAGTATTTT
cdr3_aa: CASSSPRTGRGTDTQYF

v_call: TRBV29-1
d_call: -
j_call: TRBJ1-2
clone_size: -
cdr3_nt: TGCAGCTGCTGGACGGTTAACTATGGCTACACCTTC
cdr3_aa: CSCWTVNYGYTF

v_call: TRBV12-3/TRBV12-4
d_call: -
j_call: TRBJ2-7
clone_size: many
cdr3_nt: TGTGCCAGCAGTTCGGGACTTCCGGAGCAGTACTTC
cdr3_aa: CASSSGLPEQYF

v_call: TRBV6-5
d_call: -
j_call: TRBJ2-2
clone_size: few
cdr3_nt: TGTGCCAGCAGTGAAGGGGGGATCGGGGAGCTGTTTTTT
cdr3_aa: CASSEGGIGELFF

v_call: TRBV29-1
d_call: TRBD2
j_call: TRBJ2-1
clone_size: medium-sized
cdr3_nt: TGCAGCGTTGAAGTCGGACTAGCGGATTCCTACAATGAGCAGTTCTTC
cdr3_aa: CSVEVGLADSYNEQFF

v_call: TRBV5-6
d_call: TRBD1
j_call: TRBJ2-7
clone_size: -
cdr3_nt: TGTGCCAGCAGCTTGGGGACAGGGATCTACGAGCAGTACTTC
cdr3_aa: CASSLGTGIYEQYF

v_call: TRBV12-3/TRBV12-4
d_call: -
j_call: TRBJ2-5
clone_size: many
cdr3_nt: TGTGCCAGCAGTATACAGGGTTTGAGAGAGACCCAGTACTTC
cdr3_aa: CASSIQGLRETQYF